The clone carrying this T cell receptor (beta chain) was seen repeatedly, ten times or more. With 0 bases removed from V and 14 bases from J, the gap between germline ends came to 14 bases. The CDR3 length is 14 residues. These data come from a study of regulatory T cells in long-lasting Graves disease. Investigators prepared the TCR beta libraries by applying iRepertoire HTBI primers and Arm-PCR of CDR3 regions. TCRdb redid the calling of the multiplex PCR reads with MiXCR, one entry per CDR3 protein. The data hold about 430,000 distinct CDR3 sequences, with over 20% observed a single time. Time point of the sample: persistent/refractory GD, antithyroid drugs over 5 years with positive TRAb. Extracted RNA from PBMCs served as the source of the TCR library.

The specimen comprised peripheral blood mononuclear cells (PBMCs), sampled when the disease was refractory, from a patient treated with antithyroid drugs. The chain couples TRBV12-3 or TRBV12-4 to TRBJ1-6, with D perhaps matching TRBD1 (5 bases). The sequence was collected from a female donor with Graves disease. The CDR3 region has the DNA TGTGCCAGCAGTTTAGCGTGGGCGGGGGAGGCCCTCCACTTT. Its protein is CASSLAWAGEALHF.